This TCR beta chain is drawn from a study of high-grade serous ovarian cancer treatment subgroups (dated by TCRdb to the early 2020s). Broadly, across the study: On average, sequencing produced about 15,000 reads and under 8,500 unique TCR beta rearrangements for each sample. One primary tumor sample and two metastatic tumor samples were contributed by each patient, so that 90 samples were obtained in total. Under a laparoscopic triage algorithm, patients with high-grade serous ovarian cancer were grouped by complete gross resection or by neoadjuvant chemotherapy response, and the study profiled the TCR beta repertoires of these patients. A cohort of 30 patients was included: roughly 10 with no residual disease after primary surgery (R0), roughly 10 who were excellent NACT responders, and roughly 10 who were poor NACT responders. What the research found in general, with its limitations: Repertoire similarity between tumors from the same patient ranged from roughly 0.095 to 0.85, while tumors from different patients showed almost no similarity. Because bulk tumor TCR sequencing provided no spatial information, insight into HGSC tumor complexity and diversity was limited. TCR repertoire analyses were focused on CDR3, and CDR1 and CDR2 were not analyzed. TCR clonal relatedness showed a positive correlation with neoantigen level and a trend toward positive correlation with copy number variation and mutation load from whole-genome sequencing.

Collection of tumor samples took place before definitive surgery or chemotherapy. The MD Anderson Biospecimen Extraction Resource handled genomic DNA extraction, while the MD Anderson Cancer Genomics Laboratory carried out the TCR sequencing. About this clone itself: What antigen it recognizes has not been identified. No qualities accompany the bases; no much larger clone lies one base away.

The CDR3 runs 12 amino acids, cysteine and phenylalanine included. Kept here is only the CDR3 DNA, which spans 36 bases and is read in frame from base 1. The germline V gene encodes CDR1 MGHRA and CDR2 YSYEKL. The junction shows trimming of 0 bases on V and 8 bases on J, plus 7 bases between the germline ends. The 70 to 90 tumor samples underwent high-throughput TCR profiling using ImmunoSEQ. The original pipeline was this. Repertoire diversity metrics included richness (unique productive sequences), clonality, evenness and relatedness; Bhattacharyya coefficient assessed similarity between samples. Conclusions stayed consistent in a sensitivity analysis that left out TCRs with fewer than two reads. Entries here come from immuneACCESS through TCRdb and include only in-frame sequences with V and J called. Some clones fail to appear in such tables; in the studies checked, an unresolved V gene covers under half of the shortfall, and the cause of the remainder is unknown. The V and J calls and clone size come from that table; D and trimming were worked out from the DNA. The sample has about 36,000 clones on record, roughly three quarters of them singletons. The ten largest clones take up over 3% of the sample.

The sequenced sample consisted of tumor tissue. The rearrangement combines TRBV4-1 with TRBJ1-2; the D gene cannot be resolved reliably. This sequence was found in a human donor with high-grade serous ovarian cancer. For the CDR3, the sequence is CASSQEGGGYTF. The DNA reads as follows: TGCGCCAGCAGCCAAGAGGGCGGGGGCTACACCTTC.